These T cell receptor beta chains were read from a single sample in a study of cytomegalovirus exposure and HLA in healthy donors. Clones were read by immunoSEQ multiplex PCR, and TCRdb kept only the in-frame ones, dropping some. The data hold under 200,000 clones, with approximately 84% observed a single time. Sequenced: PBMCs. All receptors derive from a male donor in good health and CMV-seropositive. CDR3s include the opening cysteine and the closing phenylalanine or tryptophan. The order of the fields is J gene, clone size, V gene, D gene, CDR3 protein, CDR3 DNA. D genes are given only for firm matches. Clone size is shown for a subset of rows, as once, few, many or a class of expanded clone.

TRBJ2-1,NA,TRBV7-3,TRBD1,CASSPETGVGVYNEQFF,TGTGCCAGCAGCCCCGAAACAGGGGTGGGGGTTTACAATGAGCAGTTCTTC
TRBJ2-7,NA,TRBV18,NA,CASSPTIYEQYF,TGTGCCAGCTCACCGACAATCTACGAGCAGTACTTC
TRBJ1-3,NA,TRBV7-9,NA,CASSRQPPGNTIYF,TGTGCCAGCAGCAGACAGCCTCCGGGAAACACCATATATTTT
TRBJ1-3,NA,TRBV7-9,TRBD1,CASSSGQGNGNTIYF,TGTGCCAGCAGCTCCGGACAGGGCAATGGAAACACCATATATTTT
TRBJ2-3,NA,TRBV9,NA,CASSLGLMGDTQYF,TGTGCCAGCAGCCTGGGACTTATGGGGGATACGCAGTATTTT
TRBJ1-5,NA,TRBV6-1,TRBD1,CASRKRTGADQPQHF,TGTGCCAGCAGGAAAAGGACAGGGGCTGATCAGCCCCAGCATTTT
TRBJ2-7,few,TRBV23-1,TRBD1,CASSHRGYNEQYF,TGCGCCAGCAGCCACAGGGGGTATAACGAGCAGTACTTC
TRBJ2-1,NA,TRBV27,NA,CASSLLSRASSYNEQFF,TGTGCCAGCAGTTTATTATCCAGGGCAAGCTCCTACAATGAGCAGTTCTTC
TRBJ1-3,NA,TRBV7-3,TRBD1,CASSSGTGPSGNTIYF,TGTGCCAGCAGTTCGGGGACAGGGCCGTCTGGAAACACCATATATTTT
TRBJ2-7,NA,TRBV11-2,NA,CASRPGLGISEQYF,TGTGCCAGCAGACCGGGACTCGGAATATCGGAGCAGTACTTC
TRBJ1-5,once,TRBV30,NA,CAWSQDSGSNQPQHF,TGTGCCTGGAGTCAGGACAGTGGTAGCAATCAGCCCCAGCATTTT
TRBJ2-3,NA,TRBV6-5,NA,CASSYSWDTGNTQYF,TGTGCCAGCAGTTACTCCTGGGACACAGGGAATACGCAGTATTTT
TRBJ2-2,NA,TRBV9,NA,CASSPGRGGTGELFF,TGTGCCAGCAGCCCCGGAAGGGGGGGAACCGGGGAGCTGTTTTTT
TRBJ2-7,NA,TRBV4-2,NA,CASSQDWQDYEQYF,TGTGCCAGCAGCCAAGATTGGCAGGACTACGAGCAGTACTTC
TRBJ2-4,NA,TRBV6-1,TRBD2,CASSESLAGGFDLQNIQYF,TGTGCCAGCAGTGAGTCACTAGCGGGAGGCTTCGACCTCCAAAACATTCAGTACTTC
TRBJ2-2,NA,TRBV25-1,TRBD2,CASRGREGWGTGELFF,TGTGCCAGCAGGGGGCGGGAGGGCTGGGGCACCGGGGAGCTGTTTTTT
TRBJ1-1,NA,TRBV10-3,NA,CAISRQGNTEAFF,TGTGCCATTAGTCGCCAGGGGAACACTGAAGCTTTCTTT
TRBJ2-3,NA,TRBV5-8,NA,CASSLFLASDTQYF,TGTGCCAGCAGCTTGTTCCTAGCTTCAGATACGCAGTATTTT
TRBJ2-7,NA,TRBV6-5,TRBD1,CASSRTGGMEQYF,TGTGCCAGCAGTCGGACAGGGGGGATGGAGCAGTACTTC
TRBJ2-7,NA,TRBV19,TRBD1,CASTPTDGQAEKQYF,TGTGCCAGTACCCCTACAGACGGACAGGCCGAGAAGCAGTACTTC
TRBJ2-7,NA,TRBV5-8,TRBD1,CASRWGQGQMKYF,TGTGCCAGCAGGTGGGGACAGGGGCAGATGAAGTACTTC
TRBJ2-7,NA,TRBV27,NA,CALMPGLRNAEQYF,TGTGCCTTGATGCCGGGACTTAGAAACGCCGAGCAGTACTTC
TRBJ2-3,NA,TRBV9,TRBD2,CASSGPGTSIDTQYF,TGTGCCAGCAGCGGACCCGGGACTAGCATCGATACGCAGTATTTT
TRBJ2-7,NA,TRBV7-7,NA,CASSPYSGAYEQYF,TGTGCTAGCAGCCCTTATTCAGGGGCCTACGAGCAGTACTTC
TRBJ2-7,NA,TRBV28,NA,CASSFTTPLSVRGEQYF,TGTGCCAGCAGTTTTACCACCCCGCTATCCGTCCGGGGCGAGCAGTACTTC
TRBJ2-7,NA,TRBV6-5,TRBD2,CASTRRENSYEQYF,TGTGCCAGCACGAGGCGGGAGAATTCCTACGAGCAGTACTTC
TRBJ2-1,NA,TRBV12-5,TRBD2,CASGLVEPGLGRGLAGFNEQFF,TGTGCTAGTGGTTTGGTAGAACCGGGACTAGGTAGGGGACTAGCGGGATTTAATGAGCAGTTCTTC
TRBJ1-2,NA,TRBV6-5,NA,CASSYAQGYGYTF,TGTGCCAGCAGTTACGCCCAGGGCTATGGCTACACCTTC
TRBJ1-2,NA,TRBV28,TRBD1,CASSLLGQPNGYTF,TGTGCCAGCAGTTTATTGGGACAGCCTAATGGCTACACCTTC
TRBJ1-3,few,TRBV7-9,TRBD1,CASRAQGFSGNTIYF,TGTGCCAGCAGGGCACAGGGGTTCTCTGGAAACACCATATATTTT
TRBJ2-1,NA,TRBV19,TRBD2,CASSIEAAGGLNEQFF,TGTGCCAGTAGTATTGAGGCGGCGGGAGGGCTTAATGAGCAGTTCTTC
TRBJ2-2,once,TRBV5-5,TRBD1,CASSQLTGGGTGELFF,TGTGCCAGCAGCCAACTTACAGGGGGAGGCACCGGGGAGCTGTTTTTT
TRBJ1-1,once,TRBV6-5,NA,CASSRTTGNTEAFF,TGTGCCAGCAGTCGTACGACAGGGAACACTGAAGCTTTCTTT
TRBJ2-3,few,TRBV29-1,TRBD1,CSAGPTGVQGFFTDTQYF,TGCAGCGCGGGACCTACAGGGGTCCAGGGGTTCTTCACAGATACGCAGTATTTT
TRBJ2-1,NA,TRBV5-1,TRBD2,CASSRGLAGPLSYNEQFF,TGCGCCAGCAGCCGAGGGCTAGCGGGGCCCCTCTCCTACAATGAGCAGTTCTTC
TRBJ2-4,NA,TRBV11-2,TRBD2,CASSAGLEAYF,TGTGCCAGCAGCGCTGGACTAGAGGCGTACTTC
TRBJ2-3,NA,TRBV6-5,TRBD2,CASSYPSGGGPDTQYF,TGTGCCAGCAGTTACCCTAGCGGGGGGGGCCCAGATACGCAGTATTTT